The rows below give T cell receptor beta chains drawn from one sample of a study of vaccination and CD4 T cells after COVID-19. The antigens for these receptors are not known. TCRdb re-analysed the PCR reads in MiXCR, keeping a single row per CDR3 protein. The sample records 7,000 to 8,000 distinct CDR3 sequences, 20% to 25% being singletons. The sequencing used CD4+ T cells from blood, cultured in vitro, collected after SARS-CoV-2 vaccination. These receptors were taken from a human donor who had recovered from COVID-19. Both conserved end residues are part of each CDR3. D genes are given only for firm matches. Clone size is stated in some rows and not others, as once, few, many or a class when expanded.

>TRBD1|TRBV6-1|medium-sized|TRBJ1-2
CASRPQDRLNYGYTF
TGTGCCAGCAGACCACAGGACAGGCTTAACTATGGCTACACCTTC
>NA|TRBV20-1|medium-sized|TRBJ1-2
CSASLPQGSNYGYTF
TGCAGTGCTAGTCTTCCCCAGGGCTCTAACTATGGCTACACCTTC
>NA|TRBV19|medium-sized|TRBJ1-2
CASSRDIALYGYTF
TGTGCCAGTAGTCGGGACATTGCATTATATGGCTACACCTTC
>TRBD2|TRBV7-9|few|TRBJ2-4
CASSPGREGDIQYF
TGTGCCAGCAGCCCAGGGCGGGAGGGGGACATTCAGTACTTC
>TRBD2|TRBV6-1|medium-sized|TRBJ2-5
CASGLAGGNQETQYF
TGTGCCAGCGGACTAGCGGGGGGGAACCAAGAGACCCAGTACTTC
>NA|TRBV7-2|NA|TRBJ2-3
CASSYSLGADTQYF
TGTGCCAGCAGCTATTCCCTAGGCGCGGATACGCAGTATTTT
>NA|TRBV6-1|medium-sized|TRBJ1-5
CASREDVGLSQPQHF
TGTGCCAGCAGAGAAGACGTAGGTTTATCTCAGCCCCAGCATTTT
>NA|TRBV7-8|few|TRBJ1-5
CASSTRRDGGFRTDNQPQHF
TGTGCCAGCAGCACTAGACGGGACGGGGGGTTCCGGACAGACAATCAGCCCCAGCATTTT
>NA|TRBV11-2|NA|TRBJ2-1
CASSLAGFGSYNEQFF
TGTGCCAGCAGCTTAGCAGGTTTTGGGTCCTACAATGAGCAGTTCTTC
>TRBD1|TRBV28|few|TRBJ2-3
CASRTGTGFPTDTQYF
TGTGCCAGCAGGACCGGGACAGGGTTTCCCACAGATACGCAGTATTTT
>TRBD1|TRBV2|NA|TRBJ1-6
CASCRGTGLHF
TGTGCCAGCTGCAGGGGGACGGGCCTCCACTTT
>NA|TRBV28|NA|TRBJ2-2
CASSFAGTNTGELFF
TGTGCCAGCAGTTTCGCGGGTACGAACACCGGGGAGCTGTTTTTT
>NA|TRBV6-1|few|TRBJ2-3
CASSPPLTYTQYF
TGTGCCAGCAGCCCCCCGCTCACGTATACGCAGTATTTT
>NA|TRBV24-1|NA|TRBJ1-1
CATSPDNTEAFF
TGTGCCACCAGTCCAGATAACACTGAAGCTTTCTTT
>NA|TRBV11-1|NA|TRBJ2-1
CASSLAAGISSYNEQFF
TGTGCCAGCAGCTTAGCCGCGGGGATCAGCTCCTACAATGAGCAGTTCTTC
>TRBD1|TRBV7-9|NA|TRBJ2-1
CASSLRTGFHNEQFF
TGTGCCAGCAGCCTAAGGACAGGGTTTCACAATGAGCAGTTCTTC
>TRBD2|TRBV20-1|medium-sized|TRBJ2-1
CSAQTSGRSGEQFF
TGCAGTGCTCAGACTAGCGGGAGGTCCGGTGAGCAGTTCTTC
>TRBD2|TRBV6-1|few|TRBJ2-3
CASRPYLGREGVDTQYF
TGTGCCAGCAGGCCCTACCTAGGGCGGGAGGGAGTAGATACGCAGTATTTT
>NA|TRBV6-5|NA|TRBJ2-1
CASSYLGPASSYNEQFF
TGTGCCAGCAGTTACTTGGGGCCAGCGAGCTCCTACAATGAGCAGTTCTTC
>TRBD2|TRBV10-2|NA|TRBJ2-7
CASRLGLAGTYEQYF
TGCGCCAGCAGGCTCGGACTAGCGGGGACCTACGAGCAGTACTTC
>TRBD1|TRBV19|NA|TRBJ2-7
CASSITGQVIYEQYF
TGTGCCAGTAGTATAACGGGACAGGTTATCTACGAGCAGTACTTC
>TRBD1|TRBV7-9|medium-sized|TRBJ1-5
CASSSTTGGAYSNQPQHF
TGTGCCAGCAGCTCTACGACAGGGGGGGCGTATAGCAATCAGCCCCAGCATTTT
>NA|TRBV4-3|medium-sized|TRBJ2-7
CASTLRGVAYEQYF
TGCGCCAGCACCCTAAGGGGGGTAGCCTACGAGCAGTACTTC
>NA|TRBV7-9|few|TRBJ2-3
CASSLAVGSSTDTQYF
TGTGCCAGCAGCTTAGCAGTAGGAAGCAGCACAGATACGCAGTATTTT
>TRBD1|TRBV10-3|NA|TRBJ2-5
CAISQQGVSETQYF
TGTGCCATCAGTCAACAGGGGGTCTCAGAGACCCAGTACTTC
>NA|TRBV7-7|few|TRBJ2-5
CASSSTREETQYF
TGTGCTAGCAGTTCAACTAGGGAAGAGACCCAGTACTTC
>TRBD2|TRBV6-5|medium-sized|TRBJ2-7
CASSSMLAGGRFHEQYF
TGTGCCAGCAGTTCGATGTTAGCGGGAGGTCGGTTCCACGAGCAGTACTTC
>TRBD2|TRBV7-9|NA|TRBJ2-1
CASSPKGLAGLAGGNNEQFF
TGTGCCAGCAGTCCAAAAGGATTAGCAGGATTAGCGGGGGGTAACAATGAGCAGTTCTTC
>TRBD1|TRBV12-3/TRBV12-4|NA|TRBJ1-5
CASSDMGQGAGQPQHF
TGTGCCAGCAGCGACATGGGACAGGGGGCCGGTCAGCCCCAGCATTTT
>NA|TRBV5-1|NA|TRBJ2-7
CASSLGFRGRVGATSLDEQYF
TGCGCCAGCAGCTTGGGTTTTCGAGGCAGGGTAGGAGCGACCTCTTTGGACGAGCAGTACTTC
>NA|TRBV7-6|medium-sized|TRBJ2-5
CASSKGSFAKETQYF
TGTGCCAGCAGCAAAGGGTCCTTCGCTAAAGAGACCCAGTACTTC
>TRBD1|TRBV27|few|TRBJ1-2
CASSLKGQVNYGYTF
TGTGCCAGCAGTTTAAAGGGACAGGTGAACTATGGCTACACCTTC
>NA|TRBV19|few|TRBJ2-1
CASSGPNEQFF
TGTGCCAGTAGCGGGCCGAATGAGCAGTTCTTC
>NA|TRBV20-1|medium-sized|TRBJ1-2
CSARNQGSYGYTF
TGCAGTGCCCGTAATCAGGGCTCATATGGCTACACCTTC
>TRBD2|TRBV28|NA|TRBJ2-3
CASCIGGGAAVTDTQYF
TGTGCCAGCTGTATTGGCGGGGGGGCCGCGGTCACAGATACGCAGTATTTT
>NA|TRBV28|NA|TRBJ1-1
CASSASGGPGLAFF
TGTGCCAGCAGTGCCTCCGGGGGCCCGGGCTTAGCTTTCTTT
>TRBD1|TRBV7-6|few|TRBJ1-2
CASSYVQGFLDGYTF
TGTGCCAGCAGCTACGTACAGGGGTTTTTAGATGGCTACACCTTC
>TRBD2|TRBV15|medium-sized|TRBJ2-5
CATSRGDLAGSKETQYF
TGTGCCACCAGCAGGGGGGACCTAGCGGGGTCTAAAGAGACCCAGTACTTC
>TRBD2|TRBV2|few|TRBJ2-5
CASSEGLAGVETQYF
TGTGCCAGCAGTGAAGGGCTAGCGGGGGTAGAGACCCAGTACTTC
>TRBD2|TRBV6-2/TRBV6-3|NA|TRBJ2-5
CASRKGPTSGRQETQYF
TGTGCCAGCCGAAAGGGCCCCACTAGCGGAAGACAAGAGACCCAGTACTTC
>TRBD2|TRBV27|NA|TRBJ2-1
CASTGTSGNEQFF
TGTGCCAGCACTGGTACTAGCGGGAATGAGCAGTTCTTC